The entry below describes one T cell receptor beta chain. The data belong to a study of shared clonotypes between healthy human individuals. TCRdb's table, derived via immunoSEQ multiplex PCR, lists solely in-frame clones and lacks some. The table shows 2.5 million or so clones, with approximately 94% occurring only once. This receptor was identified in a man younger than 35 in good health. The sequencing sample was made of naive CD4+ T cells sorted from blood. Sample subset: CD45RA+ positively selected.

The CDR3 nucleotides are TGCAGCGCGGGGACAGATAGCACAGATACGCAGTATTTT. Protein product: CSAGTDSTDTQYF. The chain recombines TRBV29-1 with TRBJ2-3, with 7 nucleotides matching TRBD1. Losses at the gene ends were 7 bases for V and 0 bases for J; bases not matched to a gene: 4. Germline CDR1 reads SQVTM; CDR2 reads ANQGSEA. The CDR3 has 13 residues.